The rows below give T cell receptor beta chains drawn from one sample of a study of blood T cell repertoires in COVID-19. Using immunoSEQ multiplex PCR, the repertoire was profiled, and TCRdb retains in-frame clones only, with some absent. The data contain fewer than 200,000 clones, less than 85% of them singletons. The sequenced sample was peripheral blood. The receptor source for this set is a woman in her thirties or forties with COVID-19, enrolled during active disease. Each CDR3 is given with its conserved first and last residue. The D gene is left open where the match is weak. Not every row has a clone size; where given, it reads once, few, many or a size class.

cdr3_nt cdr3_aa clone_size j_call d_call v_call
TGTGCCAGCAGGACGACACTTTCCGGCTACACCTTC CASRTTLSGYTF few TRBJ1-2 . TRBV28
TGTGCCAGCAGTTCTAGCGGGGGACCTCGCACAGATACGCAGTATTTT CASSSSGGPRTDTQYF . TRBJ2-3 TRBD2 TRBV27
TGTGCCAGCAGCTCAAATACAGGGGGACGAGAGACCCAGTACTTC CASSSNTGGRETQYF . TRBJ2-5 TRBD1 TRBV11-2
TGTGCCAGCAGCCGTGCCGGGACAGGGGGCTACGAGCAGTACTTC CASSRAGTGGYEQYF . TRBJ2-7 TRBD1 TRBV28
TGTGCCAGCTCACTCGGGACAGCCTCTGGAAACACCATATATTTT CASSLGTASGNTIYF . TRBJ1-3 TRBD1 TRBV18
TGCAGGCCGCAGGGGAACACTGAAGCTTTCTTT CRPQGNTEAFF . TRBJ1-1 . TRBV20-1
TGTGCCAGCAGTTTATCGCGGGAGCAGTACTTC CASSLSREQYF few TRBJ2-7 . TRBV28
TGTGCCAGCAGCACTAGCGGGGGGTACCAAGAGACCCAGTACTTC CASSTSGGYQETQYF . TRBJ2-5 TRBD2 TRBV7-9
TGCGCCAGCAGCCAGGACCGGGACACCTACAATGAGCAGTTCTTC CASSQDRDTYNEQFF . TRBJ2-1 . TRBV4-1
TGTGCCAGCAGCCTACAGGGGGCGGTCAATGAGCAGTTCTTC CASSLQGAVNEQFF many TRBJ2-1 TRBD1 TRBV27
TGTGCCAGCAGCCTCGGACAGGGGGCTTTTTCACCCCTCCACTTT CASSLGQGAFSPLHF . TRBJ1-6 TRBD1 TRBV7-9
TGTGCCATCAATGGAGGGGTACAGACCAACAATGAGCAGTTCTTC CAINGGVQTNNEQFF . TRBJ2-1 . TRBV10-3
TGTGCCAGCAGCGTAGGAGGGACAGAAAATTCACCCCTCCACTTT CASSVGGTENSPLHF . TRBJ1-6 TRBD1 TRBV9
TGTGCCAGCAGCCTCCGAGGACAGCGCTCTGGGGCCAACGTCCTGACTTTC CASSLRGQRSGANVLTF . TRBJ2-6 . TRBV3-1/TRBV3-2
TGTGCCCCCCAGCCGGCAGGGAAGTGGTGTGGCTACACCTTC CAPQPAGKWCGYTF . TRBJ1-2 . TRBV21-1
TGCGCCAGCAATATGGGACAGCTAAACGAGCAGTACTTC CASNMGQLNEQYF . TRBJ2-7 TRBD1 TRBV5-1
TGTGCCAGCAGCTTAGGGGTCGTGGGGGCGACTGGAAACACCATATATTTT CASSLGVVGATGNTIYF . TRBJ1-3 . TRBV7-8
TGTGCCAGCAGTTTTGCAGGGGGCAGAGCTTTCTTT CASSFAGGRAFF once TRBJ1-1 TRBD1 TRBV12-3/TRBV12-4
TGTGCCAGCAGTCAAACAGGGGCTCCTGGGGCCAACGTCCTGACTTTC CASSQTGAPGANVLTF . TRBJ2-6 TRBD1 TRBV7-8
TGTGCCAGCAGTCCTCAGGGCTACTCACCCCTCCACTTT CASSPQGYSPLHF few TRBJ1-6 . TRBV28
TGTGCCAGCAGTCCTATGCCCCCTAGCACAGATACGCAGTATTTT CASSPMPPSTDTQYF . TRBJ2-3 . TRBV2
TGTGCCAGCAGCTTACTATGGGCAGGGAGGGAGGCTAATGAAAAACTGTTTTTT CASSLLWAGREANEKLFF . TRBJ1-4 . TRBV7-9
TGTGCCTGGAGGTCTGGCGGGAGGGCAACAGATACGCAGTATTTT CAWRSGGRATDTQYF once TRBJ2-3 TRBD2 TRBV30
TGTGCCAGCAGCAAAGCGCTCGGGGGGGAGCAGTTCTTC CASSKALGGEQFF . TRBJ2-1 . TRBV21-1
TGTGCCAGCCGGGGTTACAATGAGCAGTTCTTC CASRGYNEQFF . TRBJ2-1 . TRBV7-9
TGTGCCAGCAGCGTTCAGGACCAGACAGGATTAAATTCACCCCTCCACTTT CASSVQDQTGLNSPLHF few TRBJ1-6 . TRBV9
TGTGCTAGTAATAGAGCTAGCACAGATACGCAGTATTTT CASNRASTDTQYF . TRBJ2-3 . TRBV12-5